The T cell receptor beta chain under discussion was sequenced for a study of blood T cells in healthy people across ages. Through a sample-barcoded 5' primer and a J-beta primer mix, a second PCR was run for roughly 7 to 12 cycles. Each CDR3 protein gets one entry after TCRdb re-called the 5' RACE reads with MiXCR. This table holds 760,000 or so distinct CDR3 sequences, roughly 25% found once. The CDR3 has 13 amino acids. Between the trimmed V and J ends, which lost 7 bases and 4 bases, there was a span of 16 bases. Germline loops: CDR1 SQVTM, CDR2 ANQGSEA. These sequences were also reported in another study, on T cells of mothers and their children.

The sample comprised blood. The sequence derives from a boy younger than 18 in good health. J is TRBJ1-2 and V is TRBV29-1, with D tentatively TRBD1 (5 bases). The CDR3, as DNA: TGCAGCGGCTCCCAGGGAACCAGCTATGGCTACACCTTC. This sequence encodes CSGSQGTSYGYTF. Using reference TRBV29-1 and TRBJ1-2 for the parts outside the CDR3, the full variable domain is SAVISQKPSRDICQRGTSLTIQCQVDSQVTMMFWYRQQPGQSLTLIATANQGSEATYESGFVIDKFPISRPNLTFSTLTVSNMSPEDSSIYLCSGSQGTSYGYTFGSGTRLTVV.